This T cell receptor (beta chain) originates from a study of graft-versus-host responses after intestinal transplantation. Overall study: Isolated intestinal, liver-intestinal, or multivisceral transplants had been given to the recipients.

Overall study findings and caveats: Subjects displaying graft-donor T cell macrochimerism possessed elevated graft-versus-host to host-versus-graft clonal ratios inside allografts.

In regard to this clone: Its matching antigen is unknown.

Germline CDR1 and CDR2: MNHEY and SMNVEV (reference sequence). The trim removed 6 bases at V and 3 bases at J, leaving 12 bases unmatched. The CDR3 consists of 16 residues. Here immunoSEQ multiplex PCR was the method, and the copy in TCRdb shows in-frame clones only, minus some. Among more than 85,000 clones listed, 93% were seen once. The chain carries TRBV27 and TRBJ1-2; TRBD1 aligns across 8 bases. Sequences were derived from unstimulated CD8+ T cells sorted from spleen or lymph node cells, sampled before intestinal transplant. The clonotype was recovered from a human donor who received an intestinal transplant. CDR3 residues: CASRTPRTGHYYGYTF. The CDR3 DNA is TGTGCCAGCAGGACCCCGAGGACAGGGCATTACTATGGCTACACCTTC.